The source of this TCR beta chain is a study of breast tumors, draining lymph nodes, adjacent tissues. Findings and limits, study-wide: Compared with basal-like, luminal-like tumors shared significantly more repertoire with nontumor tissue. Tumor TCR diversity was below lymph nodes but above nontumor tissue.

TCRdb recomputed calls from the multiplex PCR reads with MiXCR, one row per CDR3 protein. Found here are some 120,000 distinct CDR3 sequences, nearly 20% of them singletons; the top ten hold about 3.5%. Points on this clonotype: Its antigen is undetermined.

Samples came from axillary lymph nodes draining the breast cancer. Material: axillary lymph node tissue. The clonotype originates from a female donor with breast cancer. Some clones in this sample may be carry-over from other donors' samples.

CDR3 bases: TGTGCCTGGACGGGCAGGTTAGGGGAAAAACTGTTTTTT. Protein product: CAWTGRLGEKLFF. The V gene is TRBV30, the J gene TRBJ1-4; no definite D call. Trimming shortened V by 4 bases and J by 8 bases, and 14 bases separated the two germline ends. Germline V CDR1 and CDR2: GTSNPN, SVGIG (reference sequence). The CDR3 runs to 13 residues.